One sample yielded the 9 T cell receptor beta chains listed below, sequenced in a study of T cell responses to AZD1222 COVID-19 vaccine. Profiling relied on immunoSEQ multiplex PCR, and the TCRdb table lists in-frame clones only, not all of them. The sample yields 120,000 or so clones, 90% seen once. The sequencing used peripheral blood, collected on day 0 of MenACWY control vaccination. The receptors were sampled from an adult in good health.

The chain has TRBV28 and TRBJ2-2; D assignment may be TRBD1 or TRBD2 (6 bases each). The CDR3 sequence is 16 residues long. Looked up from germline, CDR1 is MDHEN and CDR2 is SYDVKM. The germline V and J ends were trimmed by 3 bases and 4 bases, with 15 bases remaining between them. The CDR3 protein is CASSFGGGTRTGELFF. The CDR3 DNA sequence: TGTGCCAGCAGTTTCGGAGGGGGTACCCGCACCGGGGAGCTGTTTTTT. The whole variable domain, filled in from reference TRBV28 and TRBJ2-2, reads DVKVTQSSRYLVKRTGEKVFLECVQDMDHENMFWYRQDPGLGLRLIYFSYDVKMKEKGDIPEGYSVSREKKERFSLILESASTNQTSMYLCASSFGGGTRTGELFFGEGSRLTVL.

This chain joins TRBV20-1 and TRBJ1-2; D is undetermined. Between the trimmed V and J ends, which lost 4 bases and 7 bases, there was a span of 10 bases. Germline V gene data show CDR1 as DFQATT and CDR2 as SNEGSKA (reference sequence). This CDR3 contains 11 residues. This CDR3 reads CSANELFGYTF. In DNA, the CDR3 is TGCAGTGCTAATGAACTCTTTGGCTACACCTTC.

This clone is labeled as medium-sized. DNA for the CDR3: TGTGCCACCAGTGAAGGTCCCACCTCCTCCTACGAGCAGTACTTC. It translates to CATSEGPTSSYEQYF. The chain couples TRBV24-1 to TRBJ2-7; D gene ambiguous. CDR3 length: 15 amino acids. V was cut by 4 bases and J by 0 bases, with 12 bases left in between. Per germline, CDR1 KGHDR and CDR2 SFDVKD.

This chain uses TRBV6-6 with TRBJ1-5; D is unresolved. The ends were cut back, 5 bases at V and 2 bases at J, with 16 bases in the middle. The germline gives CDR1 MNHNY, CDR2 SVGAGI (reference sequence). The CDR3 loop spans 16 amino acids. The CDR3, as DNA: TGTGCCAGCAGTAGGGCTCGGGAGTCGGGCAATCAGCCCCAGCATTTT. This codes for CASSRARESGNQPQHF.

A few counts support this clone. The chain has TRBV9 and TRBJ2-1; D may be TRBD1 (6 bases). From germline, CDR1 is SGDLS and CDR2 YYNGEE. The CDR3 loop spans 15 amino acids. The V and J ends lost 0 bases and 4 bases respectively, with 11 bases between them. The CDR3 reads CASSVGGTRYNEQFF. The CDR3, as DNA: TGTGCCAGCAGCGTAGGGGGGACACGTTACAATGAGCAGTTCTTC. Using reference TRBV9 and TRBJ2-1 for the parts outside the CDR3, the full variable domain is DSGVTQTPKHLITATGQRVTLRCSPRSGDLSVYWYQQSLDQGLQFLIQYYNGEERAKGNILERFSAQQFPDLHSELNLSSLELGDSALYFCASSVGGTRYNEQFFGPGTRLTVL.

The chain is built from TRBV4-2 and TRBJ1-2, with 9 positions matching TRBD1. V lost 4 bases and J lost 8; bases outside the gene matches: 11. The CDR3 is 15 amino acids. Looked up from germline, CDR1 is LGHNA and CDR2 is YNFKEQ. CDR3 amino acids: CASSREVGQGWGYTF. The CDR3, as DNA: TGTGCCAGCAGCCGAGAGGTGGGACAGGGTTGGGGCTACACCTTC.

The chain uses TRBV10-3 and TRBJ1-1; no clear D. V was shortened by 3 bases and J by 5 bases, with 4 bases between the two germline ends. The CDR3 has 11 residues. Germline CDR1 ENHRY, CDR2 SYGVKD. In nucleotides, the CDR3 is TGTGCCATCAGTGATAGGACTGAAGCTTTCTTT. This encodes CAISDRTEAFF.

This clone appeared once. The chain uses TRBV3-1 (or the pseudogene TRBV3-2) and TRBJ1-1; unclear D gene. The CDR3 runs 14 residues. Germline V gene data show CDR1 as LGHDT and CDR2 as YNNKEL (reference sequence). The V and J ends lost 0 bases and 0 bases respectively, with 5 bases between them. The CDR3 loop reads CASSQEALNTEAFF. The CDR3 DNA reads as TGTGCCAGCAGCCAAGAGGCCTTGAACACTGAAGCTTTCTTT.

The rearrangement uses TRBV14 and TRBJ1-2; D is perhaps TRBD1 (5 bases). Germline CDR1 reads SGHDN; CDR2 reads FVKESK. CDR3 length: 13 amino acids. With 4 bases removed from V and 3 bases from J, the gap between germline ends came to 9 bases. The CDR3 here is CASSLDTDYGYTF. Written as DNA, the CDR3 is TGTGCCAGCAGCCTGGACACCGACTATGGCTACACCTTC.